The sequence of this T cell receptor beta chain was determined in a study of technical replicates of blood from a handful of donors. The method was immunoSEQ multiplex PCR; TCRdb's version includes in-frame clones alone and lacks a portion of them. The sample contains around 70,000 clones, about 97% of which appear only once. Trimming pared 2 bases from V and 0 bases from J, leaving 2 bases between. Germline values: CDR1 SGHDT, CDR2 YYEEEE. The CDR3 is 12 amino acids. What was sequenced was T cells isolated from PBMCs. The source is a human donor in good health. The chain has TRBV5-6 and TRBJ2-5; no definite D call. CDR3 loop: CASSFDQETQYF. The CDR3 DNA sequence: TGTGCCAGCAGCTTCGACCAAGAGACCCAGTACTTC.